This is a list of T cell receptor beta chains from one sample in a study of blood T cell repertoires in COVID-19. The method was immunoSEQ multiplex PCR; TCRdb's version includes in-frame clones alone and lacks a portion of them. The table records about 46,000 clones, roughly 90% of them present only once. Sequenced: peripheral blood. The receptor set was obtained from a man between 65 and 85 years old with active COVID-19. CDR3s include the opening cysteine and the closing phenylalanine or tryptophan. The order of the fields is clone size, V gene, J gene, D gene, CDR3 protein, CDR3 DNA. A D gene is named only where the DNA matches it firmly. Size is omitted from some rows. Given values are once, few, many or a class for expanded clones.

clone size: -
V gene: TRBV11-1
J gene: TRBJ2-1
D gene: TRBD2
CDR3 protein: CASSLSFGGSAEQFF
CDR3 DNA: TGTGCCAGCAGCTTGTCGTTCGGCGGGAGCGCGGAGCAGTTCTTC

clone size: -
V gene: TRBV15
J gene: TRBJ1-3
D gene: -
CDR3 protein: CATSRSRRGNGNTIYF
CDR3 DNA: TGTGCCACCAGCAGATCCCGGAGAGGGAATGGAAACACCATATATTTT

clone size: -
V gene: TRBV7-8
J gene: TRBJ2-5
D gene: -
CDR3 protein: CASVRETQYF
CDR3 DNA: TGTGCCAGCGTGAGGGAGACCCAGTACTTC

clone size: -
V gene: TRBV7-9
J gene: TRBJ2-2
D gene: -
CDR3 protein: CASSLESRGVVGELFF
CDR3 DNA: TGTGCCAGCAGCTTAGAAAGCAGGGGCGTCGTCGGGGAGCTGTTTTTT

clone size: -
V gene: TRBV5-6
J gene: TRBJ1-4
D gene: TRBD1
CDR3 protein: CASSLKGRGRTNEKLFF
CDR3 DNA: TGTGCCAGCAGCTTGAAAGGCAGGGGGCGAACTAATGAAAAACTGTTTTTT

clone size: -
V gene: TRBV7-2
J gene: TRBJ2-5
D gene: -
CDR3 protein: CASSSDSAQGETQYF
CDR3 DNA: TGTGCCAGCAGCTCGGACAGCGCCCAGGGAGAGACCCAGTACTTC

clone size: -
V gene: TRBV10-1
J gene: TRBJ2-2
D gene: -
CDR3 protein: CASTRQSTGELFF
CDR3 DNA: TGCGCCAGCACCAGACAGAGCACCGGGGAGCTGTTTTTT

clone size: once
V gene: TRBV7-9
J gene: TRBJ2-7
D gene: TRBD2
CDR3 protein: CASSQIRASGAPYEQYF
CDR3 DNA: TGTGCCAGCAGCCAAATCCGGGCTAGCGGGGCTCCCTACGAGCAGTACTTC

clone size: -
V gene: TRBV18
J gene: TRBJ1-6
D gene: -
CDR3 protein: CASSPSAQINSPLHF
CDR3 DNA: TGTGCCAGCTCACCATCGGCACAGATAAATTCACCCCTCCACTTT

clone size: -
V gene: TRBV18
J gene: TRBJ1-1
D gene: -
CDR3 protein: CASSPDRKNTEAFF
CDR3 DNA: TGTGCCAGCTCCCCAGACAGGAAGAACACTGAAGCTTTCTTT

clone size: -
V gene: TRBV19
J gene: TRBJ1-1
D gene: -
CDR3 protein: CASSLSTVMNTEAFF
CDR3 DNA: TGTGCCAGTAGTTTGTCGACAGTAATGAACACTGAAGCTTTCTTT

clone size: -
V gene: TRBV4-3
J gene: TRBJ2-2
D gene: -
CDR3 protein: CASSQGGRVTANTGELFF
CDR3 DNA: TGCGCCAGCAGCCAGGGCGGGCGGGTAACAGCGAACACCGGGGAGCTGTTTTTT

clone size: -
V gene: TRBV5-4
J gene: TRBJ2-2
D gene: -
CDR3 protein: CASSFFGTGELFF
CDR3 DNA: TGTGCCAGCAGCTTTTTCGGCACCGGGGAGCTGTTTTTT

clone size: -
V gene: TRBV7-2
J gene: TRBJ1-5
D gene: -
CDR3 protein: CASSLGLRPQHF
CDR3 DNA: TGTGCCAGCAGCTTAGGTCTGAGGCCCCAGCATTTT

clone size: -
V gene: TRBV18
J gene: TRBJ2-7
D gene: TRBD1
CDR3 protein: CASSPKTGGSEQYF
CDR3 DNA: TGTGCCAGCTCACCAAAGACAGGGGGCAGCGAGCAGTACTTC